These 16 T cell receptor beta chains came from one sample sequenced in a study of blood T cell repertoires in COVID-19. Clones were read by immunoSEQ multiplex PCR, and TCRdb kept only the in-frame ones, dropping some. The repertoire holds approximately 100,000 clones, with around 85% as singletons. The sequencing sample was made of peripheral blood. The receptors shown here come from a woman in her sixties or seventies with active or convalescent COVID-19.

The chain carries TRBV9 and TRBJ2-5; 12 bases match TRBD2. The junction had 7 bases not matched to a gene; V was cut back by 3 bases and J by 4 bases. The CDR3 sequence is 16 residues long. Germline-derived CDR1 and CDR2 are SGDLS and YYNGEE. The CDR3 region is CASSGKGLAGLETQYF. In DNA, the CDR3 is TGTGCCAGCAGCGGAAAAGGACTAGCGGGGTTAGAGACCCAGTACTTC.

This clone was seen once. The chain combines TRBV9 with TRBJ1-6, with TRBD1 matching 9 bases. V dropped 4 bases and J dropped 7; count of bases not matched to a gene: 3. The length of the CDR3 is 14 residues. Germline V gives CDR1 SGDLS, CDR2 YYNGEE. CDR3 sequence reads: CASSPGQGNSPLHF. Here the CDR3 DNA reads TGTGCCAGCAGCCCGGGACAGGGCAATTCACCCCTCCACTTT.

The chain joins TRBV28 to TRBJ1-2; the D gene is possibly TRBD1 (5 bases). Germline lookup yields CDR1 MDHEN and CDR2 SYDVKM. Between the trimmed V and J ends, which lost 1 base and 5 bases, there was a span of 8 bases. CDR3 length: 13 residues. The CDR3 sequence: CASSLSGRYGYTF. As DNA, the CDR3 is TGTGCCAGCAGTTTATCAGGGAGGTATGGCTACACCTTC.

This clone was seen a few times. The genes are TRBV5-4 and TRBJ2-7; tentatively, D is TRBD1 (5 bases). CDR1 SGHNT and CDR2 YYREEE come from the germline V gene (reference sequence). The CDR3 extends over 15 amino acids. The V end lost 1 base, the J end lost 0 bases, and 11 bases lay between the germline ends. This chain's CDR3 is CASSLQGPSSYEQYF. The CDR3 DNA follows: TGTGCCAGCAGCTTGCAGGGCCCCAGCTCCTACGAGCAGTACTTC.

The gene calls are TRBV10-2 and TRBJ2-3; 12 bases map to TRBD2. Germline-derived CDR1 and CDR2 are WSHSY and SAAADI. Unmatched junction bases numbered 6, after V lost 2 bases and J lost 3 bases. The CDR3 covers 17 residues. In DNA form, the CDR3 reads TGCGCCAGCAGTGAGGCTTGGACTAGCGGGGAAACAGATACGCAGTATTTT. Translating it yields CASSEAWTSGETDTQYF.

This sequence joins TRBV3-1 (or the pseudogene TRBV3-2) and TRBJ2-1; TRBD2 aligns across 8 bases. V gave up 2 bases and J gave up 8 bases; unmatched junction bases: 8. Germline V gene data show CDR1 as LGHDT and CDR2 as YNNKEL (reference sequence). The CDR3 covers 15 residues. The DNA of the CDR3 is TGTGCCAGCAGCCAAAGCTATAGCGGGATCCATGAGCAGTTCTTC. Translating it yields CASSQSYSGIHEQFF.

CDR3: CASSPGQKATNEKLFF. The CDR3 bases are TGTGCCAGCAGCCCCGGACAGAAGGCAACTAATGAAAAACTGTTTTTT. V is TRBV11-2 and J is TRBJ1-4; TRBD1 is a possible D gene (6 bases). The CDR3 sequence is 16 residues long. The V end was cut by 5 bases, the J end by 0 bases, with 13 bases between. Germline CDR1 reads SGHAT; CDR2 reads FQNNGV.

Turning to this clone: One end of the junction does not line up with germline, which may come from a read error. The chain combines TRBV4-1 with TRBJ2-4; the match to TRBD2 covers 7 bases. The CDR3 has 15 amino acids. Germline lookup yields CDR1 MGHRA and CDR2 YSYEKL. The DNA of the CDR3 is TGCGCCAGCAGTCAAGGGGTGGCAGACGGGGGGATTCAGTACTTC. Its protein is CASSQGVADGGIQYF.

The chain recombines TRBV7-2 with TRBJ2-3, with TRBD1 identical over 7 bases. V trimming: 5 bases; J trimming: 0 bases; junction bases outside the gene matches: 8. Germline values: CDR1 SGHTA, CDR2 FQGNSA. The CDR3 has 16 residues. CDR3 in DNA: TGTGCCAGCAGCAGCCGGACAGGAACTAGCACAGATACGCAGTATTTT. Translated, it gives CASSSRTGTSTDTQYF.

This sequence joins TRBV5-3 and TRBJ1-6; TRBD1 aligns across 7 bases. TRBV5-3 is treated as an ORF (open reading frame) with a function not yet certain. V trimming: 4 bases; J trimming: 7 bases; junction bases outside the gene matches: 8. CDR3 size: 15 residues. The CDR3 nucleotides are TGTGCCAGAAGCGACCGGGACAGACAGAATTCACCCCTCCACTTT. Translating it yields CARSDRDRQNSPLHF.

As concerns this clone: Within the sample, other DNA sequences also encode this same CDR3. The J gene is TRBJ1-4, the V gene TRBV24-1, with TRBD1 matching 10 bases. Germline V gives CDR1 KGHDR, CDR2 SFDVKD. V lost 4 bases, J lost 8 bases, and 6 bases stayed unmatched. The CDR3 loop spans 15 amino acids. This CDR3 reads CATSDPGQGTEKLFF. In DNA form, the CDR3 reads TGTGCCACCAGTGACCCGGGACAGGGGACAGAAAAACTGTTTTTT.

The CDR3 DNA sequence: TGTGCCAGTAGTAACCCGGGGGACAGGAATGAGCAGTTCTTC. Encoded protein: CASSNPGDRNEQFF. This chain connects TRBV19 to TRBJ2-1, with 8 bases lining up with TRBD1. This CDR3 is built from 14 residues. J lost 7 bases, V lost 4 bases, and 6 bases had no gene match. The germline gives CDR1 LNHDA, CDR2 SQIVND (reference sequence).

V usage is TRBV7-2 and J usage is TRBJ1-2; 8 positions match TRBD1. Germline V gene lookup returns CDR1 SGHTA and CDR2 FQGNSA. Losses at the gene ends were 6 bases for V and 8 bases for J; bases not matched to a gene: 8. The CDR3 length is 13 residues. In nucleotides, the CDR3 is TGTGCCAGCAGTTATCGGACAGGGATCGGCTACACCTTC. Translated: CASSYRTGIGYTF.

This clone was recorded a few times. The chain is built from TRBV19 and TRBJ1-5, with D uncertain. Germline V gene lookup returns CDR1 LNHDA and CDR2 SQIVND (reference sequence). V lost 3 bases and J lost 3, with 9 bases in between. This CDR3 spans 14 amino acids. The CDR3 region is CASSIMRSNQPQHF. The CDR3 DNA follows: TGTGCCAGTAGTATTATGAGGTCCAATCAGCCCCAGCATTTT.

This clone has a handful of counts. V is TRBV4-2 and J is TRBJ1-4; D uncertain. There are 15 residues in the CDR3. Deletions cut 0 bases from V and 6 bases from J, with 11 bases between. From germline, CDR1 is LGHNA and CDR2 YNFKEQ. Here the CDR3 reads CASSQDLRQDEKLFF. The CDR3 DNA reads TGTGCCAGCAGCCAAGATCTTCGTCAGGATGAAAAACTGTTTTTT.

This chain links TRBV11-2 with TRBJ1-3; D perhaps matches TRBD1 (6 bases). Trimming cost V 5 bases and J 7 bases, with 12 bases left between them. Per the germline V gene, CDR1 is SGHAT and CDR2 is FQNNGV. There are 13 residues in the CDR3. The CDR3 loop is CASSMRGKNTIYF. CDR3 nucleotides: TGTGCCAGCAGCATGAGGGGGAAGAACACCATATATTTT.